This T cell receptor beta chain derives from a study of PD-1 blockade in mismatch repair-deficient tumors. Study summary: Enrolled about 2012-2016, patients had progressing, pretreated mismatch repair-deficient cancers of about twelve types.

The table lists this clone with a few counts. The table came from immunoSEQ multiplex PCR; TCRdb's copy has only in-frame clones and leaves some out. The table shows under 150,000 clones, with roughly 90% occurring only once. There are 14 residues in the CDR3. The V end lost 3 bases, the J end lost 6 bases, and 15 bases lay between the germline ends. Germline CDR1 is ENHRY and CDR2 is SYGVKD. This TCR was sampled from an adult with mismatch repair-deficient cancer. This sample comprised peripheral blood, obtained just under 74 weeks after starting pembrolizumab. The V and J genes are TRBV10-3 and TRBJ2-7, with a weak D call TRBD1 (6 bases). For the CDR3, the DNA is TGTGCCATCAGTGAAGACGACAGGATCGGCGAGCAGTACTTC. Its protein is CAISEDDRIGEQYF.